The next 31 T cell receptor beta chains were all read from a single sample in a study of T cell clones after liver transplantation. The assay was immunoSEQ multiplex PCR, and TCRdb's table has in-frame clones only and misses some. The sample lists 45,000 to 55,000 clones; less than 85% were seen once. The specimen was CD4+ T cells from blood, collected before liver transplant. These receptors were collected from a human donor who received a liver transplant.

The rearrangement links TRBV9 to TRBJ2-5; D perhaps matches TRBD1 (5 bases). The CDR3 totals 14 residues. CDR1 and CDR2 from the germline V gene are SGDLS and YYNGEE. The V end lost 3 bases, the J end lost 5 bases, and 14 bases lay between the germline ends. The CDR3 sequence: CASSEGITAETQYF. In DNA, the CDR3 is TGTGCCAGCAGCGAGGGGATAACCGCGGAGACCCAGTACTTC.

This clone was picked up one time. The chain has TRBV19 and TRBJ2-2, with D perhaps matching TRBD2 (6 bases). Trimming removed 4 bases at V and 0 bases at J, with 9 bases between. Germline CDR1 LNHDA, CDR2 SQIVND (reference sequence). There are 15 residues in the CDR3. CDR3 coding DNA: TGTGCCAGTAGTAGGAGGGGCACGAACACCGGGGAGCTGTTTTTT. Translated: CASSRRGTNTGELFF.

In DNA form, the CDR3 reads TGTGCCAGCAGCGTAGGGGACAATGGTTCACCCCTCCACTTT. This codes for CASSVGDNGSPLHF. J is TRBJ1-6 and V is TRBV9, with D perhaps matching TRBD1 (6 bases). The germline CDR1 and CDR2 sequences are SGDLS and YYNGEE. Deletions cut 0 bases from V and 9 bases from J, with 10 bases between. This CDR3 has 14 amino acids.

The chain links TRBV27 to TRBJ2-5; 8 nucleotides align to TRBD2. TRBJ2-7 explains the end of the DNA better; the J call may be wrong. The CDR3 contains 16 residues. Germline V gene lookup returns CDR1 MNHEY and CDR2 SMNVEV (reference sequence). The CDR3 loop reads CASSPSLAASSYEQYF. Here the CDR3 DNA reads TGTGCCAGCAGTCCCTCACTAGCGGCCAGCTCCTACGAGCAGTACTTC.

The rearrangement uses TRBV7-2 and TRBJ2-2, with TRBD2 identical over 7 bases. J was trimmed by 4 bases and V by 5 bases; bases with no gene match: 4. This CDR3 is built from 14 residues. Germline-derived CDR1 and CDR2 are SGHTA and FQGNSA. The CDR3 DNA is TGTGCCAGCAGCCGGGGGGACCTCACCGGGGAGCTGTTTTTT. This codes for CASSRGDLTGELFF.

The chain combines TRBV28 with TRBJ1-2; D is undetermined. Germline CDR1 is MDHEN and CDR2 is SYDVKM. Trimming took off 2 bases at V and 3 bases at J, with 4 bases between the two ends. The CDR3 consists of 12 residues. The CDR3 sequence: CASSLGHYGYTF. The CDR3 DNA sequence: TGTGCCAGCAGTTTAGGACACTATGGCTACACCTTC.

This sequence joins TRBV5-1 and TRBJ2-1, with TRBD1 matching over 10 bases. Trimming at V came to 0 bases and at J to 3 bases, leaving 9 bases not matched to a gene. CDR3 size: 18 residues. CDR1 and CDR2 from the germline V gene are SGHRS and YFSETQ. For the CDR3, the DNA is TGCGCCAGCAGCTTGGACCCACCGACAGGGGGCAACTACAATGAGCAGTTCTTC. Translated, it gives CASSLDPPTGGNYNEQFF.

The V gene is TRBV5-1, the J gene TRBJ2-2; D is unresolved. The length of the CDR3 is 15 residues. Trimming removed 9 bases at V and 0 bases at J, with 15 bases between. CDR1 SGHRS and CDR2 YFSETQ come from the germline V gene. CDR3 DNA: TGCGCCACCAGTGGTGACACGACGAACACCGGGGAGCTGTTTTTT. It is translated as CATSGDTTNTGELFF.

The V and J genes are TRBV7-9 and TRBJ2-3, with TRBD1 identical over 8 bases. CDR3 length equals 15 residues. The germline gives CDR1 SEHNR, CDR2 FQNEAQ (reference sequence). Trimming cost V 5 bases and J 2 bases; bases outside gene matches: 6. This chain's CDR3 is CASSPQGAYTDTQYF. For the CDR3, the DNA is TGTGCCAGCAGCCCCCAGGGGGCGTACACAGATACGCAGTATTTT.

The genes are TRBV4-1 and TRBJ1-2; D is unclear. The CDR3 totals 15 residues. Germline-derived CDR1 and CDR2 are MGHRA and YSYEKL. Trimming shortened V by 1 base and J by 6 bases, and 15 bases separated the two germline ends. The CDR3 nucleotides are TGCGCCAGCAGCCAAGGAATAGGAACGAGGGATGGCTACACCTTC. Encoded protein: CASSQGIGTRDGYTF.

This sequence joins TRBV4-1 and TRBJ2-1, with 9 bases lining up with TRBD2. The V gene's germline CDR1 is MGHRA and CDR2 YSYEKL. This CDR3 comprises 20 residues. Trimming took 0 bases from V and 0 from J; bases not matched to a gene: 12. The CDR3 DNA reads as TGCGCCAGCAGCCAAGATTTTCTAGCGGGAAGAGTCAGCTCCTACAATGAGCAGTTCTTC. Its translation is CASSQDFLAGRVSSYNEQFF.

The CDR3 nucleotides are TGCGCCAGCAGCTTGGCGGGCCAATCGCAGTATTTT. This sequence encodes CASSLAGQSQYF. This sequence joins TRBV5-1 and TRBJ2-3; D is unclear. Trimming removed 0 bases at V and 10 bases at J, with 9 bases between. Per germline, CDR1 SGHRS and CDR2 YFSETQ. This CDR3 is 12 amino acids long.

Notes on this clone: Other nucleotide sequences from this sample produce the same CDR3. The chain is built from TRBV9 and TRBJ1-2; perhaps TRBD1 as D (5 bases). The CDR3 has 14 amino acids. Germline values: CDR1 SGDLS, CDR2 YYNGEE. The V gene lost 0 bases and the J gene lost 1 base, with 7 bases spanning the gap. The CDR3 bases are TGTGCCAGCAGCGTAGTCGGGGGTAACTATGGCTACACCTTC. This encodes CASSVVGGNYGYTF.

This chain connects TRBV28 to TRBJ1-5; no firm D call. The V and J ends lost 4 bases and 7 bases respectively, with 8 bases between them. The CDR3 spans 12 residues. Germline V CDR1 and CDR2: MDHEN, SYDVKM. The CDR3 region is CASSSGSQPQHF. The CDR3 DNA reads as TGTGCCAGCAGTTCGGGGAGCCAGCCCCAGCATTTT.

This chain uses TRBV28 with TRBJ2-7; 8 positions agree with TRBD2. This CDR3 has 15 residues. Germline V gives CDR1 MDHEN, CDR2 SYDVKM. V lost 6 bases, J lost 3 bases, and 10 bases stayed unmatched. CDR3 bases: TGTGCCAGCAGGGGGGGACTAGTCTCCAACTACGAGCAGTACTTC. Protein: CASRGGLVSNYEQYF.

V usage is TRBV7-6 and J usage is TRBJ2-2; D uncertain. The V gene lost 0 bases and the J gene lost 10 bases, with 12 bases spanning the gap. CDR1 is SGHVS, CDR2 FNYEAQ, per germline. The CDR3 contains 14 residues. The DNA for the CDR3 is TGTGCCAGCAGCTTAGCGTTAGGTAGACAGGAGCTGTTTTTT. Translating it yields CASSLALGRQELFF.

The V gene is TRBV6-1, the J gene TRBJ2-7; maybe TRBD2 (5 bases). Germline CDR1 MNHNS, CDR2 SASEGT. Trimming left V 6 bases short and J 3 bases short, with 12 bases between. This CDR3 contains 13 residues. CDR3 loop: CASSLGVGYEQYF. The CDR3 DNA reads as TGTGCCAGCAGCCTCGGGGTAGGCTACGAGCAGTACTTC.

The V and J genes are TRBV30 and TRBJ2-1, with TRBD2 identical over 10 bases. In germline, CDR1 is GTSNPN, CDR2 SVGIG (reference sequence). Losses at the gene ends were 3 bases for V and 0 bases for J; bases not matched to a gene: 2. There are 15 residues in the CDR3. Here the CDR3 reads CAWRSSGSSYNEQFF. The CDR3 region has the DNA TGTGCCTGGAGGTCTAGCGGGAGCTCCTACAATGAGCAGTTCTTC. The variable domain in full, with the rest retrieved from reference TRBV30 and TRBJ2-1, is SQTIHQWPATLVQPVGSPLSLECTVEGTSNPNLYWYRQAAGRGLQLLFYSVGIGQISSEVPQNLSASRPQDRQFILSSKKLLLSDSGFYLCAWRSSGSSYNEQFFGPGTRLTVL.

The rearrangement links TRBV6-1 to TRBJ1-1; TRBD1 matches 9 bases. The junction had 15 bases not matched to a gene; V was cut back by 3 bases and J by 4 bases. This CDR3 is 18 amino acids long. In germline, CDR1 is MNHNS, CDR2 SASEGT. Written as DNA, the CDR3 is TGTGCCAGCAGTGAGGTCGGGGTTGGGACAGGGTGGAGCACTGAAGCTTTCTTT. Translating it yields CASSEVGVGTGWSTEAFF.

The chain employs TRBV6-5 and TRBJ1-4; D not resolved. V lost 2 bases, J lost 8 bases, and 12 bases lay in between. The germline V gene has CDR1 MNHEY and CDR2 SVGAGI. The CDR3 runs 14 residues. CDR3 in amino acids: CASSYRGGAEKLFF. In DNA, the CDR3 is TGTGCCAGCAGTTACCGGGGAGGAGCCGAAAAACTGTTTTTT.

This clone was recorded a few times. CDR3 in DNA: TGTGCCAGCACCTCAGGTCGTTACAATGAGCAGTTCTTC. Protein sequence: CASTSGRYNEQFF. V and J are TRBV2 and TRBJ2-1; the D is unclear. The V gene's germline CDR1 is SNHLY and CDR2 FYNNEI. CDR3 length: 13 residues. V lost 7 bases and J lost 4, with 11 bases in between.

The chain employs TRBV11-2 and TRBJ1-1, with 9 bases aligning to TRBD1. The CDR3 runs to 16 residues. V was pared by 5 bases and J by 4 bases, with 11 bases of the junction left unmatched. Germline V CDR1 and CDR2: SGHAT, FQNNGV. CDR3 amino acids: CASSPNLGQGGTEAFF. CDR3 sequence (DNA): TGTGCCAGCAGCCCTAATCTGGGACAGGGCGGCACTGAAGCTTTCTTT. Drawing the rest from reference TRBV11-2 and TRBJ1-1, the complete variable domain is EAGVAQSPRYKIIEKRQSVAFWCNPISGHATLYWYQQILGQGPKLLIQFQNNGVVDDSQLPKDRFSAERLKGVDSTLKIQPAKLEDSAVYLCASSPNLGQGGTEAFFGQGTRLTVV.

The rearrangement joins TRBV2 to TRBJ2-7; D is perhaps TRBD1 or TRBD2 (5 bases each). The V gene lost 3 bases and the J gene lost 2 bases, with 20 bases spanning the gap. The CDR3 consists of 17 residues. Germline values: CDR1 SNHLY, CDR2 FYNNEI. The CDR3 bases are TGTGCCAGCAGTGAGGTTTGGTTTGGGACCGCCGCCTACGAGCAGTACTTC. Its protein is CASSEVWFGTAAYEQYF.

V gene TRBV9 combines with J gene TRBJ2-7; a possible D gene is TRBD2 (7 bases). V was trimmed by 6 bases and J by 0 bases, leaving 28 bases between them. This CDR3 comprises 19 residues. Germline CDR1 is SGDLS and CDR2 is YYNGEE. Here the CDR3 DNA reads TGTGCCAGCACGCGTCGCCGGGGGGCCTTAGGTTCGTACTCCTACGAGCAGTACTTC. This gives the protein CASTRRRGALGSYSYEQYF.

The chain carries TRBV19 and TRBJ2-7; 9 bases map to TRBD1. Unmatched junction bases numbered 14, after V lost 2 bases and J lost 6 bases. In germline, CDR1 is LNHDA, CDR2 SQIVND (reference sequence). This CDR3 comprises 17 residues. The CDR3 here is CASSIRTGANPYGEQYF. The CDR3 nucleotides read TGTGCCAGTAGTATACGGACAGGGGCCAACCCCTACGGCGAGCAGTACTTC.

The chain uses TRBV4-3 and TRBJ2-1, with D perhaps TRBD1 (6 bases). Trimming took off 0 bases at V and 3 bases at J, with 12 bases between the two ends. CDR1 is LGHNA, CDR2 YSLEER, per germline. There are 16 residues in the CDR3. CDR3 amino acids: CASSQEYGQYYNEQFF. CDR3 in DNA: TGCGCCAGCAGCCAAGAATACGGACAGTACTACAATGAGCAGTTCTTC.

The chain carries TRBV5-6 and TRBJ2-5, with a tentative D call TRBD1 (5 bases). The CDR3 runs 16 residues. V was clipped by 0 bases and J by 1 base, with 13 bases between them. Looked up from germline, CDR1 is SGHDT and CDR2 is YYEEEE. The CDR3 nucleotides read TGTGCCAGCAGCTTGGCCGGGTTGGGGCCCCAAGAGACCCAGTACTTC. This encodes CASSLAGLGPQETQYF.

The CDR3 region is CASSQQGATNTGELFF. CDR3 bases: TGTGCCAGCAGCCAACAGGGGGCGACGAACACCGGGGAGCTGTTTTTT. The chain recombines TRBV7-2 with TRBJ2-2, with 9 bases lining up with TRBD1. Trimming took 5 bases from V and 0 from J; bases not matched to a gene: 4. The germline V gene has CDR1 SGHTA and CDR2 FQGNSA. CDR3 size: 16 residues.

The chain uses TRBV2 and TRBJ2-7; no definite D call. Looked up from germline, CDR1 is SNHLY and CDR2 is FYNNEI. Between the trimmed V and J ends, which lost 7 bases and 2 bases, there was a span of 15 bases. The CDR3 contains 14 residues. CDR3 amino acids: CASKQPPRTYEQYF. The CDR3 DNA reads as TGTGCCAGCAAACAGCCGCCTAGAACCTACGAGCAGTACTTC.

A single count supports this clone. The chain is built from TRBV9 and TRBJ2-3; the D is unclear. V lost 0 bases and J 3 bases, leaving 2 bases between the germline ends. In germline, CDR1 is SGDLS, CDR2 YYNGEE. The CDR3 runs to 12 residues. This CDR3 is CASSVGTDTQYF. In nucleotides, the CDR3 is TGTGCCAGCAGCGTAGGTACAGATACGCAGTATTTT.

J is TRBJ1-1 and V is TRBV10-3; D uncertain. The germline gives CDR1 ENHRY, CDR2 SYGVKD. The CDR3 sequence is 15 residues long. Trimming left V 5 bases short and J 1 base short, with 14 bases between. In nucleotides, the CDR3 is TGTGCCATCAGTAGGACGGATGATAGGAACACTGAAGCTTTCTTT. Protein: CAISRTDDRNTEAFF.